The clone carrying this T cell receptor beta chain was seen only once. What it recognizes is unknown. Unique molecular identifiers were incorporated during preparation of the TCRbeta library. TCRdb recomputed calls from the PCR reads with MiXCR, one row per CDR3 protein. The table includes 400,000 to 550,000 distinct CDR3 sequences, 10% detected once. This sample stems from a study of T-cell reconstitution after alpha-beta-depleted transplantation in children. Overall study findings and caveats: There were reportedly several hundred expanded graft clones from which alpha-beta T cells came about two months after transplant. Newly produced T cells mostly accounted for T-cell counts and diversity one year post-transplant.

Deletions cut 5 bases from V and 5 bases from J, with 10 bases between. CDR1 is SEHNR, CDR2 FQNEAQ, per germline (reference sequence). There are 13 residues in the CDR3. Specimen: PBMCs, collected before TCRalphabeta/CD19-depleted stem cell transplant. The clonotype was recovered from a child younger than 10 with inherited bone marrow failure, due to receive a stem cell transplant. This chain connects TRBV7-9 to TRBJ2-1; D unclear. CDR3 in amino acids: CASSPVSNNEQFF. Written as DNA, the CDR3 is TGTGCCAGCAGCCCCGTCAGCAACAATGAGCAGTTCTTC.